Detailed here is one T cell receptor (beta chain). Its antigen is still unknown. The data belong to a study of CD8+ T cells in alopecia areata. As for the study in general: Treated patients received oral tofacitinib, 5 to 10 mg twice daily. Tofacitinib was given for 6 to 18 months, then stopped for 6 months.

Study results and caveats: TCRs were shared less clearly across patients than in mice, possibly for HLA-related reasons. Resident alphabeta T cells of normal skin are also sequenced in scalp samples.

In each case, RNA was isolated and then reverse transcribed into cDNA as the sequencing template. Produced via immunoSEQ multiplex PCR; TCRdb's table is partial and in-frame only. The sample records 160,000 or so clones, around half being singletons. Germline CDR1 is WNHNN and CDR2 is SYGVQD (reference sequence). V lost 0 bases and J 2 bases, leaving 6 bases between the germline ends. The CDR3 sequence is 14 residues long. Specimen: CD8+ T cells sorted from blood, collected at week 0. This sequence was found in a human donor with alopecia areata. This sequence joins TRBV10-1 and TRBJ2-3; D is unclear. For the CDR3, the DNA is TGCGCCAGCAGTGAGTCATTATTCACAGATACGCAGTATTTT. Protein product: CASSESLFTDTQYF.